Below are 4 T cell receptor beta chains sequenced from a single sample in a study of shared clonotypes between healthy human individuals (TCRdb year 2020). The library was generated by the immunoSEQ multiplex PCR assay. TCRdb took this table from immuneACCESS and kept in-frame rearrangements with V and J called. Such tables lack part of the clones; where checked against another copy, unresolved V genes explain under half of the gap, and the rest is unexplained. The sample records some 1.4 million clones, roughly 96% of which are singletons. The top ten hold 0.95% to 1.5% of the sample. The sequenced sample consisted of naive CD4+ T cells sorted from blood. The intended sense of this specimen's cell subset or site label: CD45RA+ positively selected. These receptors were taken from a man aged 25 to 40 in good health.

The chain couples TRBV5-6 to TRBJ1-2; no reliable D call. V lost 4 bases and J lost 3, with 16 bases in between. The germline CDR1 and CDR2 sequences are SGHDT and YYEEEE. CDR3 length: 15 residues. CDR3 DNA: TGTGCCAGCAGCCCCACGAGTGTGGGTGACTATGGCTACACCTTC. Translating gives CASSPTSVGDYGYTF.

This clone was seen only once. V usage is TRBV10-1 and J usage is TRBJ1-2, with D maybe TRBD1 (6 bases). The germline V gene has CDR1 WNHNN and CDR2 SYGVQD (reference sequence). Trimming left V 6 bases short and J 8 bases short, with 19 bases between. CDR3 length: 14 residues. CDR3 protein: CASREGVSLLGYTF. The CDR3 DNA is TGCGCCAGCAGGGAGGGGGTCTCACTTCTCGGCTACACCTTC.

This rearrangement joins TRBV7-2 to TRBJ1-1; D gene unclear. Germline assignment: CDR1 SGHTA and CDR2 FQGNSA. The CDR3 loop spans 12 amino acids. V was cut by 5 bases and J by 11 bases, with 15 bases left in between. The CDR3 spells CASSRRVAAAFF. The DNA for the CDR3 is TGTGCCAGCAGCCGGCGGGTCGCAGCGGCTTTCTTT.

This clone was observed at least ten times. The chain carries TRBV21-1 and TRBJ1-3. TRBV21-1 is a known pseudogene. This CDR3 comprises 16 residues. The chain's CDR3 is CASKRGGALSGNTIYF. The CDR3 DNA is TGTGCCAGCAAGAGGGGGGGCGCCCTCTCTGGAAACACCATATATTTT.